These T cell receptor beta chains were read from a single sample in a study of blood T cell repertoires in COVID-19. Sequencing was performed with immunoSEQ multiplex PCR; in TCRdb, only in-frame clones are kept and a portion is missing. The data show 200,000 to 300,000 clones, roughly 90% seen once. Sequencing was performed on peripheral blood. These TCRs come from a man aged 30 to 45 with active or convalescent COVID-19. Both conserved end residues are part of each CDR3. The order of the fields is CDR3 protein, CDR3 DNA, J gene, V gene, D gene, clone size. A D gene is named only where the DNA matches it firmly. Not every row has a clone size; where given, it reads once, few, many or a size class.

CSVEIGGGTEAFF TGCAGCGTTGAAATCGGGGGGGGCACTGAAGCTTTCTTT TRBJ1-1 TRBV29-1 . .
CASSLSVVGAARELFF TGTGCCAGCAGCTTATCGGTGGTAGGGGCCGCCCGGGAGCTGTTTTTT TRBJ2-2 TRBV7-6 . .
CASSGGTGEDNEQFF TGCGCCAGCAGCGGGGGGACAGGGGAGGACAATGAGCAGTTCTTC TRBJ2-1 TRBV5-1 TRBD1 .
CASSLGQLDGYTF TGTGCCAGCAGCTTAGGACAGCTCGATGGCTACACCTTC TRBJ1-2 TRBV7-9 . .
CSAGQEYTHTEAFF TGCAGCGCGGGACAGGAGTATACACACACTGAAGCTTTCTTT TRBJ1-1 TRBV29-1 TRBD1 .
CASRSGVNEQFF TGTGCCAGCAGATCCGGGGTTAATGAGCAGTTCTTC TRBJ2-1 TRBV2 . .
CASSSGSSGGFTDTQYF TGTGCCAGCAGCTCTGGCTCTAGCGGGGGCTTCACAGATACGCAGTATTTT TRBJ2-3 TRBV5-4 TRBD2 .
CASSTFMNTEAFF TGTGCCAGCAGTACATTTATGAACACTGAAGCTTTCTTT TRBJ1-1 TRBV2 . once
CASSLEGQGGTEAFF TGCGCCAGCAGCTTGGAGGGACAGGGGGGCACTGAAGCTTTCTTT TRBJ1-1 TRBV5-1 TRBD1 .
CASSFAGGGLFQPQHF TGTGCCAGCAGCTTCGCCGGCGGGGGGTTATTTCAGCCCCAGCATTTT TRBJ1-5 TRBV7-8 . .
CASSTRGLHNEQFF TGTGCCAGCAGTACTCGGGGACTACACAATGAGCAGTTCTTC TRBJ2-1 TRBV6-5 TRBD2 .
CASSSTMSPSNQPQHF TGTGCCAGCAGTTCCACTATGAGCCCTAGCAATCAGCCCCAGCATTTT TRBJ1-5 TRBV27 . .
CASSQGGRGGGWSPLHF TGTGCCAGCAGCCAAGGGGGCAGGGGAGGGGGTTGGTCACCCCTCCACTTT TRBJ1-6 TRBV4-2 . .
CASSEGTGHEKLFF TGTGCCAGCAGCGAGGGGACAGGGCATGAAAAACTGTTTTTT TRBJ1-4 TRBV9 TRBD1 .
CASSYSATSAPYEQYF TGTGCCAGCAGTTACTCGGCCACTAGCGCCCCCTACGAGCAGTACTTC TRBJ2-7 TRBV6-5 TRBD2 .
CASTGTGGSAYGYTF TGTGCCAGCACCGGGACAGGGGGCAGTGCGTATGGCTACACCTTC TRBJ1-2 TRBV2 TRBD1 few
CASSGPGTSGGVGEQFF TGTGCCAGCAGCGGCCCCGGGACTAGCGGGGGGGTTGGTGAGCAGTTCTTC TRBJ2-1 TRBV7-9 TRBD2 once
CASSLGNWRSTDTQYF TGTGCCAGCAGCTTAGGAAATTGGAGAAGCACAGATACGCAGTATTTT TRBJ2-3 TRBV11-1 . .
CASSYRGRDNEQFF TGTGCCAGCAGTTACAGGGGGAGGGACAATGAGCAGTTCTTC TRBJ2-1 TRBV6-2/TRBV6-3 . .
CASSEGVGSTNYGYTF TGTGCCAGCAGCGAAGGGGTTGGGTCTACTAACTATGGCTACACCTTC TRBJ1-2 TRBV9 . .
CAWTRSGNTIYF TGTGCCTGGACGAGATCTGGAAACACCATATATTTT TRBJ1-3 TRBV30 . .
CASSPSSGGAREQYF TGTGCCAGCTCACCCTCTAGCGGGGGGGCTCGAGAGCAGTACTTC TRBJ2-7 TRBV18 TRBD2 .
CASSRQGDSPLHF TGTGCCAGCAGTCGACAGGGGGATTCACCCCTCCACTTT TRBJ1-6 TRBV12-3/TRBV12-4 TRBD1 .
CSASKAGAGNTIYF TGCAGTGCTAGTAAGGCAGGGGCTGGAAACACCATATATTTT TRBJ1-3 TRBV20-1 . .
CAIGTGYEQYF TGTGCCATCGGGACAGGCTACGAGCAGTACTTC TRBJ2-7 TRBV10-3 TRBD1 .
CASSYSALAGENEQFF TGTGCCAGCAGTTACTCAGCACTAGCGGGGGAAAATGAGCAGTTCTTC TRBJ2-1 TRBV6-5 TRBD2 .
CASSGRGGVALEGLSSYNEQFF TGCGCCAGCAGCGGGCGAGGGGGGGTTGCCCTCGAGGGCCTAAGCTCCTACAATGAGCAGTTCTTC TRBJ2-1 TRBV5-1 . .
CAWSRLDNSPLHF TGTGCCTGGAGCCGCCTCGACAACTCACCCCTCCACTTT TRBJ1-6 TRBV30 . .
CASSPRGGLGTGELFF TGTGCCAGCAGCCCCCGCGGGGGCCTCGGCACCGGGGAGCTGTTTTTT TRBJ2-2 TRBV5-4 . once
CASRGQVNTGELFF TGTGCCAGCAGGGGACAGGTGAACACCGGGGAGCTGTTTTTT TRBJ2-2 TRBV6-5 TRBD1 .
CASSAWDTDNYGYTF TGTGCCAGCAGCGCCTGGGACACAGATAACTATGGCTACACCTTC TRBJ1-2 TRBV2 . .
CASSPGVAGANVLTF TGTGCCAGCAGCCCAGGGGTGGCTGGGGCCAACGTCCTGACTTTC TRBJ2-6 TRBV7-6 . .
CASSSLLAGRRDTQYF TGTGCCAGCAGCTCCCTACTAGCGGGGCGCAGGGATACGCAGTATTTT TRBJ2-3 TRBV7-2 TRBD2 .
CASSPSSYNEQFF TGTGCCAGCAGCCCGAGCTCCTACAATGAGCAGTTCTTC TRBJ2-1 TRBV7-9 . few
CASSRPRARSGNTIYF TGTGCCAGCAGCCGCCCGCGGGCCCGCTCTGGAAACACCATATATTTT TRBJ1-3 TRBV5-6 . once
CASQLPVQENTEAFF TGTGCCAGTCAGTTACCGGTACAGGAGAACACTGAAGCTTTCTTT TRBJ1-1 TRBV6-5 . .
CASSERNSNQPQHF TGTGCCAGCAGCGAGCGCAATAGCAATCAGCCCCAGCATTTT TRBJ1-5 TRBV5-6 . .
CASSVPTRDRANYGYTF TGTGCCAGCAGTGTCCCGACTAGGGACAGAGCTAACTATGGCTACACCTTC TRBJ1-2 TRBV6-1 TRBD1 once
CASSELEGGTEAFF TGTGCCAGCAGTGAGCTAGAAGGTGGCACTGAAGCTTTCTTT TRBJ1-1 TRBV6-1 . .
CSALNYGYTF TGCAGTGCTCTTAATTATGGCTACACCTTC TRBJ1-2 TRBV20-1 . .